A selection of T cell receptor beta chains follows, all from one sample in a study of spatial heterogeneity in lung cancer. TCRdb re-analysed the 5' RACE reads in MiXCR, keeping a single row per CDR3 protein. The table includes under 2,000 distinct CDR3 sequences, roughly 13% detected once. The sequencing here drew on normal lung tissue next to the tumor, taken at surgery. These receptors came from a female donor with early-stage non-small cell lung cancer. CDR3s include the opening cysteine and the closing phenylalanine or tryptophan. D genes are given only for firm matches. For some rows the clone size is stated as once, few or many, or as a class when expanded; others skip it.

D: TRBD2
J: TRBJ2-2
V: TRBV7-2
size: medium-sized
DNA: TGTGCCAGCAGCCGGACTAGCGGTAACACCGGGGAGCTGTTTTTT
CDR3: CASSRTSGNTGELFF

D: .
J: TRBJ2-6
V: TRBV7-2
size: medium-sized
DNA: TGTGCCAGCAGACTGACAGGAACCTCTGGGGCCAACGTCCTGACTTTC
CDR3: CASRLTGTSGANVLTF

D: TRBD2
J: TRBJ2-1
V: TRBV12-3/TRBV12-4
size: large
DNA: TGTGCCAGCAGTGGTCTAGCGGGTTACTACAATGAGCAGTTCTTC
CDR3: CASSGLAGYYNEQFF

D: .
J: TRBJ1-2
V: TRBV20-1
size: .
DNA: TGCAGTGCTAGAGGCCAGATGAACTATGGCTACACCTTC
CDR3: CSARGQMNYGYTF

D: TRBD1
J: TRBJ2-3
V: TRBV11-1
size: .
DNA: TGTGCCAGCAGTCGCTCCATGACACAGGGGGGTACAGATACGCAGTATTTT
CDR3: CASSRSMTQGGTDTQYF

D: .
J: TRBJ2-7
V: TRBV19
size: .
DNA: TGTGCCAGTAGTGGTCAGGGTTACGAGCAGTACTTC
CDR3: CASSGQGYEQYF

D: .
J: TRBJ1-5
V: TRBV2
size: .
DNA: TGTGCCAGCAGTGAAATTCCAGGACAGTTCAATCAGCCCCAGCATTTT
CDR3: CASSEIPGQFNQPQHF

D: .
J: TRBJ1-1
V: TRBV7-3
size: few
DNA: TGTGCCAGCAGTCTTACATCTCACACTGAAGCTTTCTTT
CDR3: CASSLTSHTEAFF

D: .
J: TRBJ2-5
V: TRBV7-9
size: many
DNA: TGTGCCAGCAGCCCACCTCTGCCCACAGGGACCCAGTACTTC
CDR3: CASSPPLPTGTQYF

D: .
J: TRBJ1-3
V: TRBV6-6
size: many
DNA: TGTGCCAGCAGTTACTCGGGAAACACCATATATTTT
CDR3: CASSYSGNTIYF

D: .
J: TRBJ1-1
V: TRBV27
size: many
DNA: TGTGCCAGCAGTTTGATGGGCGCTGAAGCTTTCTTT
CDR3: CASSLMGAEAFF

D: .
J: TRBJ2-3
V: TRBV5-1
size: many
DNA: TGCGCCAGCAGCTCCCCGGAGAGCGCAGATACGCAGTATTTT
CDR3: CASSSPESADTQYF

D: .
J: TRBJ1-3
V: TRBV29-1
size: medium-sized
DNA: TGCAGCGTTGAAGAGGGTCCGGTCAACACCATATATTTT
CDR3: CSVEEGPVNTIYF

D: .
J: TRBJ2-1
V: TRBV24-1
size: medium-sized
DNA: TGTGCCACCAGTCGAGGGAGAAACCACTACAATGAGCAGTTCTTC
CDR3: CATSRGRNHYNEQFF

D: TRBD1
J: TRBJ1-3
V: TRBV29-1
size: medium-sized
DNA: TGCAGCGTTGGTGAGACAGGGCGAAACACCATATATTTT
CDR3: CSVGETGRNTIYF

D: .
J: TRBJ2-3
V: TRBV11-2
size: medium-sized
DNA: TGTGCCAGCAGCTTAGATTTCACAGATACGCAGTATTTT
CDR3: CASSLDFTDTQYF

D: TRBD1
J: TRBJ2-5
V: TRBV7-7
size: many
DNA: TGTGCTAGCAGCGCCCGTCAGGGGGACGGGCGCCAGTACTTC
CDR3: CASSARQGDGRQYF

D: .
J: TRBJ1-6
V: TRBV28
size: .
DNA: TGTGCCAGCAGTCTCTATAATTCACCCCTCCACTTT
CDR3: CASSLYNSPLHF

D: .
J: TRBJ1-1
V: TRBV9
size: .
DNA: TGTGCCAGCAGCCCAGGGGCTACTGAAGCTTTCTTT
CDR3: CASSPGATEAFF

D: .
J: TRBJ2-7
V: TRBV7-2
size: medium-sized
DNA: TGTGCCAGCAGCGGACAACGGTACGAGCAGTACTTC
CDR3: CASSGQRYEQYF

D: TRBD1
J: TRBJ2-1
V: TRBV2
size: few
DNA: TGTGCCAGCAGTGGTGGGACAGGCGTGGAGCAGTTCTTC
CDR3: CASSGGTGVEQFF

D: TRBD1
J: TRBJ1-4
V: TRBV7-9
size: medium-sized
DNA: TGTGCCAGCAGCCTGGACATCAGGACAGGGTCAGCTAATGAAAAACTGTTTTTT
CDR3: CASSLDIRTGSANEKLFF

D: .
J: TRBJ1-5
V: TRBV7-9
size: medium-sized
DNA: TGTGCCAGCAGCTTAGGAGAGAATAGCAATCAGCCCCAGCATTTT
CDR3: CASSLGENSNQPQHF